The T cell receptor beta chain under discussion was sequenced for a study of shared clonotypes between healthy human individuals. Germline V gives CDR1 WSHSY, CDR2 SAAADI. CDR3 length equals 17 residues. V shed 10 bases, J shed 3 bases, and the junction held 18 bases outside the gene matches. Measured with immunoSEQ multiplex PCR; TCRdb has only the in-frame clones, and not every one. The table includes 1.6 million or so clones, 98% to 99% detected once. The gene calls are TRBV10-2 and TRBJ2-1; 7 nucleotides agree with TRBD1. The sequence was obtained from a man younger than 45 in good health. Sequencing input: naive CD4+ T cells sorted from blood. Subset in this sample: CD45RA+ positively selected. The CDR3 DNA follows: TGCGCCACCACTCACGTCGGTGGGGACAGAAACTACAATGAGCAGTTCTTC. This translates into CATTHVGGDRNYNEQFF.